Listed here are 10 T cell receptor beta chains from one sample, sequenced in a study of cytomegalovirus exposure and HLA in healthy donors. PCR amplification relied on 60 Vbeta primers (plus 13 Jbeta primers). The assay was immunoSEQ multiplex PCR, and TCRdb's table has in-frame clones only and misses some. The sample includes some 140,000 clones, around 79% of them seen just once. Sequencing input: PBMCs. These receptors were taken from a man younger than 30 in good health and CMV-seronegative.

The genes are TRBV5-1 and TRBJ1-6, with D possibly TRBD1 on 6 matching bases. Trimming left V 1 base short and J 3 bases short, with 8 bases between. Germline V CDR1 and CDR2: SGHRS, YFSETQ. CDR3 length equals 15 residues. CDR3 amino acids: CASSLHRDYNSPLHF. CDR3 in DNA: TGCGCCAGCAGCTTGCACAGGGACTATAATTCACCCCTCCACTTT.

The CDR3 is CASSYDGQKDTDTQYF. The CDR3 bases are TGTGCCAGCAGTTACGATGGACAGAAAGACACAGATACGCAGTATTTT. V is TRBV6-5 and J is TRBJ2-3, with a possible D match to TRBD1 (6 bases). The germline V gene encodes CDR1 MNHEY and CDR2 SVGAGI. There are 16 residues in the CDR3. Trimming removed 2 bases at V and 2 bases at J, with 14 bases between.

The rearrangement links TRBV5-1 to TRBJ2-3; D uncertain. Germline assignment: CDR1 SGHRS and CDR2 YFSETQ. V was pared by 6 bases and J by 3 bases, with 5 bases between. The CDR3 is made up of 11 amino acids. CDR3 sequence: CASNSTDTQYF. The CDR3 DNA sequence: TGCGCCAGCAACTCGACAGATACGCAGTATTTT. The entire variable domain, with the rest obtained from reference TRBV5-1 and TRBJ2-3, is as follows: KAGVTQTPRYLIKTRGQQVTLSCSPISGHRSVSWYQQTPGQGLQFLFEYFSETQRNKGNFPGRFSGRQFSNSRSEMNVSTLELGDSALYLCASNSTDTQYFGPGTRLTVL.

This clone was seen only a few times. The chain joins TRBV4-1 to TRBJ1-5; TRBD1 is a possible D gene (5 bases). V lost 4 bases, J lost 1 base, and 20 bases lay in between. The V gene's germline CDR1 is MGHRA and CDR2 YSYEKL. The CDR3 has 18 amino acids. CDR3 residues: CASSLSLQAVLSNQPQHF. The CDR3 DNA sequence: TGCGCCAGCAGCCTCAGCTTACAGGCGGTGTTAAGCAATCAGCCCCAGCATTTT.

The chain combines TRBV5-4 with TRBJ1-2, with D hard to call. Germline V gene sequence: CDR1 SGHNT, CDR2 YYREEE (reference sequence). There are 15 residues in the CDR3. V gave up 4 bases and J gave up 8 bases, with 21 bases separating them. For the CDR3, the DNA is TGTGCCAGCAGCCCTCCATCCAGAGAACCGGGGGGCTACACCTTC. Translating it yields CASSPPSREPGGYTF.

J is TRBJ1-4 and V is TRBV5-1, with TRBD1 matching over 9 bases. Germline V gene sequence: CDR1 SGHRS, CDR2 YFSETQ. The CDR3 covers 15 residues. V shed 4 bases, J shed 3 bases, and the junction held 4 bases outside the gene matches. The CDR3 loop is CASSPRDRANEKLFF. CDR3 coding DNA: TGCGCCAGCAGCCCAAGGGACAGGGCTAATGAAAAACTGTTTTTT.

This clone occurred a few times. This CDR3 is CASSRGRGARAFF. DNA of the CDR3: TGCGCCAGCAGCCGGGGTCGCGGGGCCCGGGCTTTCTTT. The chain carries TRBV4-1 and TRBJ1-1; a weak D match, TRBD1 (5 bases). The germline CDR1 and CDR2 sequences are MGHRA and YSYEKL. The CDR3 is 13 amino acids. Trimming left V 4 bases short and J 11 bases short, with 17 bases between.

CDR3 loop: CASSLVAGRSTGELFF. The CDR3 region has the DNA TGCGCCAGCAGCTTGGTGGCGGGACGGTCCACCGGGGAGCTGTTTTTT. This sequence joins TRBV5-1 and TRBJ2-2, with TRBD2 as a possible D gene (6 bases). Germline CDR1 SGHRS, CDR2 YFSETQ. The CDR3 runs 16 residues. Deletions cut 0 bases from V and 4 bases from J, with 13 bases between.

The V and J genes are TRBV7-9 and TRBJ1-1, with a possible D match to TRBD1 (5 bases). The germline V and J ends were trimmed by 6 bases and 5 bases, with 16 bases remaining between them. This CDR3 comprises 14 residues. From germline, CDR1 is SEHNR and CDR2 FQNEAQ (reference sequence). The CDR3 DNA follows: TGTGCCAGCAGTTATCAGGGTGGGAAGACTGAAGCTTTCTTT. Translation: CASSYQGGKTEAFF. The full variable domain, its missing parts supplied by reference TRBV7-9 and TRBJ1-1, is DTGVSQNPRHKITKRGQNVTFRCDPISEHNRLYWYRQTLGQGPEFLTYFQNEAQLEKSRLLSDRFSAERPKGSFSTLEIQRTEQGDSAMYLCASSYQGGKTEAFFGQGTRLTVV.

This sequence joins TRBV4-3 and TRBJ2-2, with TRBD1 as a possible D gene (7 bases). V dropped 3 bases and J dropped 7 bases, with 36 bases sitting between them. Germline lookup yields CDR1 LGHNA and CDR2 YSLEER. The CDR3 covers 22 residues. The CDR3 protein is CASSQDYTKDDETGSIDGELFF. CDR3 bases: TGCGCCAGCAGCCAGGACTACACTAAAGACGATGAGACAGGGAGCATAGACGGGGAGCTGTTTTTT.